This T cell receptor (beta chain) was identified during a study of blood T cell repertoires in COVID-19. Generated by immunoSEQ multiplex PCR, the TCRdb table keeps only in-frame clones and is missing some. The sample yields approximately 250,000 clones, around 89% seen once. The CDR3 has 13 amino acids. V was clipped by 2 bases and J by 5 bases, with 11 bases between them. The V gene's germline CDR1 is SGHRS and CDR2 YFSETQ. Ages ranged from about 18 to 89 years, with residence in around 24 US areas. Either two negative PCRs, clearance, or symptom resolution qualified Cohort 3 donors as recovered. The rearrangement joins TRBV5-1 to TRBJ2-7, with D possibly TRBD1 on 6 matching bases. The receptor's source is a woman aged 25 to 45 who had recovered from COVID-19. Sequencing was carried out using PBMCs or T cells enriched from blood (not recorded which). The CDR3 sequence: CASSFGSGDEQYF. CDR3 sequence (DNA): TGCGCCAGCAGCTTTGGGTCAGGGGACGAGCAGTACTTC.